This TCR beta chain originates from a study of OX40 agonist ivuxolimab in advanced cancers. TCRdb's table, derived via immunoSEQ multiplex PCR, lists solely in-frame clones and lacks some. This repertoire shows 77,000 or so clones, about 89% found once; its top ten account for 0.43%. This clone was picked up a small number of times. A read error may account for a junction end that differs from germline. The TCR comes from an adult with an advanced solid tumor such as melanoma, head and neck, liver or kidney cancer. Sequenced here: CD4+ or CD8+ T cells sorted from blood, sampled in a trial of the OX40 agonist ivuxolimab.

The CDR3 here is CASSPSGNPGELFF. In DNA, the CDR3 is TGTGCCAGTAGTCCCAGCGGGAACCCCGGGGAGCTGTTTTTT. This chain connects TRBV19 to TRBJ2-2; 7 bases match TRBD2. This CDR3 is 14 amino acids long. Per germline, CDR1 LNHDA and CDR2 SQIVND (reference sequence).